This T cell receptor (beta chain) was sequenced for a study of T-cell memory formation after mild COVID-19. Study-wide background: Clusters of TCRs were largely donor specific.

A 5'RACE reaction primed in the constant segment made cDNA libraries of TCR alpha and TCR beta, and these carried sample barcodes and UMIs. TCRdb analysed the 5' RACE reads with MiXCR anew, one entry per CDR3 protein. The table has approximately 300,000 distinct CDR3 sequences, more than 15% seen once. Comment on this clonotype: Its specificity is not known.

Regarding the study as a whole: Pre-infection memory held some responding clones, suggesting pre-existing cross-reactive T cells responded.

CDR3 length: 16 residues. Germline loops: CDR1 SGHTA, CDR2 FQGNSA. The V segment lost 5 bases and the J segment 0 bases; nucleotides outside the gene matches: 4. The sample comprised PBMCs or a T cell subset sorted from them (not recorded which). The receptor was isolated from a man aged 18 to 30 who had mild COVID-19 (a few samples of this study predate the infection). Cell type and time point are not known. The chain combines TRBV7-2 with TRBJ2-3, with 11 bases lining up with TRBD2. CDR3 DNA sequence: TGTGCCAGCAGCAAAGGGACTAGCGGTAGCACAGATACGCAGTATTTT. It codes for CASSKGTSGSTDTQYF.